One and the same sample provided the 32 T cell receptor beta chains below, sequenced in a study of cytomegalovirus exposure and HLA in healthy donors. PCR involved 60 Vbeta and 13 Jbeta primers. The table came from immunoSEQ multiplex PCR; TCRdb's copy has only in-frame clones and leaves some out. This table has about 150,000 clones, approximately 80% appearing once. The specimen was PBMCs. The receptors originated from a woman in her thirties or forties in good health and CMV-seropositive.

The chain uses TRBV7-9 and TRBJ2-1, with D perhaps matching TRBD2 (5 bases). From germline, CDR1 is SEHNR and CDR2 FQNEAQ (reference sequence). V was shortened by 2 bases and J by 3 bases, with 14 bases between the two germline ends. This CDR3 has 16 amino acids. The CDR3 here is CASSLMLTTNYNEQFF. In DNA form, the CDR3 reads TGTGCCAGCAGCTTAATGCTTACGACTAACTACAATGAGCAGTTCTTC.

This CDR3 reads CASSLGGGYTF. The CDR3 coding sequence is TGTGCCAGTAGCCTTGGAGGTGGCTACACCTTC. The J gene is TRBJ1-2, the V gene TRBV19; D is ambiguous. V lost 6 bases and J 7 bases, leaving 9 bases between the germline ends. This CDR3 is built from 11 residues. Germline-derived CDR1 and CDR2 are LNHDA and SQIVND (reference sequence).

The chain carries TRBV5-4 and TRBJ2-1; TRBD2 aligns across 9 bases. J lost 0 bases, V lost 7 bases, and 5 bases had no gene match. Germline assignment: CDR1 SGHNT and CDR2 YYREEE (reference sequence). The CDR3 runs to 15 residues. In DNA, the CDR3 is TGTGCCAGCGGGAGCGGGAGGACCTCCTACAATGAGCAGTTCTTC. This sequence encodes CASGSGRTSYNEQFF.

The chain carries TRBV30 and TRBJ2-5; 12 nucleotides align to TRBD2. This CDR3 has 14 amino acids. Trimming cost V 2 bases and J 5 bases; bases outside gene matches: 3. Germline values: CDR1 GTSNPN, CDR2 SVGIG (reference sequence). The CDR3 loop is CAWSRLAGAETQYF. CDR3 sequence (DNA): TGTGCCTGGAGTAGACTAGCGGGAGCTGAGACCCAGTACTTC.

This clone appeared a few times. This CDR3 reads CASSLQAGTGVEQYF. Written as DNA, the CDR3 is TGTGCCAGCAGTCTTCAAGCCGGGACAGGGGTCGAGCAGTACTTC. The chain carries TRBV7-3 and TRBJ2-7; TRBD1 agrees at 10 bases. The CDR3 runs 15 residues. Germline V gene data show CDR1 as SGHTA and CDR2 as FQGTGA. V shed 6 bases, J shed 6 bases, and the junction held 11 bases outside the gene matches.

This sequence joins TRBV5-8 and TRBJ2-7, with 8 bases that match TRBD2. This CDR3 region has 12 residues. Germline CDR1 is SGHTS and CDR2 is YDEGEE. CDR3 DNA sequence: TGTGCCAGCAGCCCGGGGGGGGCCTTGGTGCTGGTG. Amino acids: CASSPGGALVLV.

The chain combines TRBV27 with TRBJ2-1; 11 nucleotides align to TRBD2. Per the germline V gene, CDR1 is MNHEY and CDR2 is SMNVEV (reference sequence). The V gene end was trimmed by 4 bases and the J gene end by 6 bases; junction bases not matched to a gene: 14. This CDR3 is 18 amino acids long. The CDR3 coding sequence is TGTGCCAGCAGTTCCCCCACAACTAGCGGGAGTATTAGCAATGAGCAGTTCTTC. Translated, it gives CASSSPTTSGSISNEQFF.

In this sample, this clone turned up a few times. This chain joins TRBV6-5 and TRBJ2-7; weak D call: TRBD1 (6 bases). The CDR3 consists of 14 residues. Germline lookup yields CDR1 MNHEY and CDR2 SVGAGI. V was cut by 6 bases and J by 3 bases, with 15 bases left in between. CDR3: CASSPGTLVYEQYF. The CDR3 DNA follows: TGTGCCAGCAGCCCCGGGACACTGGTCTACGAGCAGTACTTC.

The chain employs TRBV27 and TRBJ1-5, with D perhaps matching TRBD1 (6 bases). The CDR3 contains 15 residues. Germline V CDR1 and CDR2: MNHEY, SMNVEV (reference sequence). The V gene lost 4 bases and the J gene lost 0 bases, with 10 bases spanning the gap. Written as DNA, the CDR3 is TGTGCCAGCAGTTCAACAGGGAGTAGCAATCAGCCCCAGCATTTT. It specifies CASSSTGSSNQPQHF.

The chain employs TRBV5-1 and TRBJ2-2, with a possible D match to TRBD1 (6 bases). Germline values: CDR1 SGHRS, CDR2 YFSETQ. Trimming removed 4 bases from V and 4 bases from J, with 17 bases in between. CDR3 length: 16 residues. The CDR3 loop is CASSPRTGLGTGELFF. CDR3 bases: TGCGCCAGCAGCCCCAGAACAGGGCTTGGCACCGGGGAGCTGTTTTTT.

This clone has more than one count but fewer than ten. CDR3 loop: CASSPSVGGTGELFF. The DNA of the CDR3 is TGTGCCAGCAGCCCTAGCGTGGGTGGCACCGGGGAGCTGTTTTTT. The rearrangement joins TRBV11-3 to TRBJ2-2; D perhaps matches TRBD2 (6 bases). Germline V lookup: CDR1 SGHNT, CDR2 YENEEA. There are 15 residues in the CDR3. V lost 5 bases and J lost 4, with 14 bases in between.

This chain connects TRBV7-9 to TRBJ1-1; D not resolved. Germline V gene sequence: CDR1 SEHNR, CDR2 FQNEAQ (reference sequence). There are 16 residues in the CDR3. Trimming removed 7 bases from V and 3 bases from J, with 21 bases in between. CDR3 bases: TGTGCCAGCAAAGCCCCAGAGCGTTTTCGCGACACTGAAGCTTTCTTT. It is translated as CASKAPERFRDTEAFF.

CDR3 nucleotide sequence: TGTGCCAGCAGTTTACCGAGCACAGATACGCAGTATTTT. Its protein product is CASSLPSTDTQYF. The chain employs TRBV27 and TRBJ2-3, with D hard to call. The CDR3 runs to 13 residues. The V and J ends lost 2 bases and 0 bases respectively, with 3 bases between them. The germline CDR1 and CDR2 sequences are MNHEY and SMNVEV (reference sequence).

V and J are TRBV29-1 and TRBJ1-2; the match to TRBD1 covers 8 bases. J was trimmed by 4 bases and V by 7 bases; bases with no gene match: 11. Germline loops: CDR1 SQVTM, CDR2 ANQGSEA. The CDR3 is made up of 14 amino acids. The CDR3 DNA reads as TGCAGCGGCCGCACGGGGACAGGACCCTATGGCTACACCTTC. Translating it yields CSGRTGTGPYGYTF.

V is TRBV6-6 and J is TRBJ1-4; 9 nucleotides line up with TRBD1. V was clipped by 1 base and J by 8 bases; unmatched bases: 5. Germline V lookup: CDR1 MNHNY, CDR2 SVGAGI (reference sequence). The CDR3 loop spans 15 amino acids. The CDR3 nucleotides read TGTGCCAGCAGTTACTTGGACAGGGGAGGCGAAAAACTGTTTTTT. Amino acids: CASSYLDRGGEKLFF.

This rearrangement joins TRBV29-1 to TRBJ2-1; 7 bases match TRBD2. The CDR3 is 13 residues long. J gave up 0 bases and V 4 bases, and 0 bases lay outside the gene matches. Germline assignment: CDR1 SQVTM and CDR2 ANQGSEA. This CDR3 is CSVGGSSYNEQFF. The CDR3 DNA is TGCAGCGTTGGCGGGAGCTCCTACAATGAGCAGTTCTTC.

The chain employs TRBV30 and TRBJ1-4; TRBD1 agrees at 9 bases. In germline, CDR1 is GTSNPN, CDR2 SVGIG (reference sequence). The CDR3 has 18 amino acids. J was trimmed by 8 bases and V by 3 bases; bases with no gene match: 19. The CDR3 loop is CAWRRYLTPGQGGEKLFF. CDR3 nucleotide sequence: TGTGCCTGGAGGAGATATTTAACACCGGGACAGGGAGGGGAAAAACTGTTTTTT.

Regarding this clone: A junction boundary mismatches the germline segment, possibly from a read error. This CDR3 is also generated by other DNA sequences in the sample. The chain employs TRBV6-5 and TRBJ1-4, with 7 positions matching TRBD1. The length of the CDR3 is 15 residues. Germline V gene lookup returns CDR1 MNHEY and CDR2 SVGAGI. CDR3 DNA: TGTGCCAGCAGTTACAAACAGGGGCGCGTTGAAAAGCTGTTTTTT. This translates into CASSYKQGRVEKLFF.

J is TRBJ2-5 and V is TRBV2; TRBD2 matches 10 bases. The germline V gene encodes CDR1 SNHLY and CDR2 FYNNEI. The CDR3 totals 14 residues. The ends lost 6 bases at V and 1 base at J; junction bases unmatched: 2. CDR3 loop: CASRLAGFQETQYF. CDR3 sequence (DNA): TGTGCCAGCAGACTAGCGGGATTCCAAGAGACCCAGTACTTC.

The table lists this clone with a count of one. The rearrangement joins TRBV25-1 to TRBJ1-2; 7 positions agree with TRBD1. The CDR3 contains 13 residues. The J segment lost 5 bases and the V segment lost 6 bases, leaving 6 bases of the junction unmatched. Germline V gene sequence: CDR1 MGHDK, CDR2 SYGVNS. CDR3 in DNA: TGTGCCAGCAGGGGACAGAACCCATATGGCTACACCTTC. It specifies CASRGQNPYGYTF.

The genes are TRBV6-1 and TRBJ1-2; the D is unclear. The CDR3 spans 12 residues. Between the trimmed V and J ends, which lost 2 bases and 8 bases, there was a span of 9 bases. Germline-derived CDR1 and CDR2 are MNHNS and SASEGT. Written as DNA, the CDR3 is TGTGCCAGCAGTGAACAGGCGGGGGGCTACACCTTC. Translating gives CASSEQAGGYTF.

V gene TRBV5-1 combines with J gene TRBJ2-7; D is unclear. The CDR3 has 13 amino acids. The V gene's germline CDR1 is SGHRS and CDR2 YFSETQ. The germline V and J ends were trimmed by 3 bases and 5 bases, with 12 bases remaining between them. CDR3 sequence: CASSSTLRDEQYF. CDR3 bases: TGCGCCAGCAGCTCCACCCTTCGGGACGAGCAGTACTTC.

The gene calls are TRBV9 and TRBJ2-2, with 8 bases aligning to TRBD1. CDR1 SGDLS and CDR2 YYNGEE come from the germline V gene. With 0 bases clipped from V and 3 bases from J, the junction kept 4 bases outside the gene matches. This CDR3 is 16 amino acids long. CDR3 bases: TGTGCCAGCAGCGTAGCGGGGACAGGAGACACCGGGGAGCTGTTTTTT. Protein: CASSVAGTGDTGELFF. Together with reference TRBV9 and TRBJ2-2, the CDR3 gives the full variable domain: DSGVTQTPKHLITATGQRVTLRCSPRSGDLSVYWYQQSLDQGLQFLIQYYNGEERAKGNILERFSAQQFPDLHSELNLSSLELGDSALYFCASSVAGTGDTGELFFGEGSRLTVL.

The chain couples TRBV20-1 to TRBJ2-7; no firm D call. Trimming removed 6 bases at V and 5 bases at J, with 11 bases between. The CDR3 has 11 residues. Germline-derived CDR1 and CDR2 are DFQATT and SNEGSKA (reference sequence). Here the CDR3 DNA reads TGCAGTGCAAGCATGTTCAACGAGCAGTACTTC. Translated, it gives CSASMFNEQYF.

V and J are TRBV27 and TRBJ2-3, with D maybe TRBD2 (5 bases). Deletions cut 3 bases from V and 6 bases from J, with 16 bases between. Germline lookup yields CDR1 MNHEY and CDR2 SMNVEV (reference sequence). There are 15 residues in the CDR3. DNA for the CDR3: TGTGCCAGCAGTTTCAATGGGCTAGCAAGCGATACGCAGTATTTT. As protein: CASSFNGLASDTQYF.

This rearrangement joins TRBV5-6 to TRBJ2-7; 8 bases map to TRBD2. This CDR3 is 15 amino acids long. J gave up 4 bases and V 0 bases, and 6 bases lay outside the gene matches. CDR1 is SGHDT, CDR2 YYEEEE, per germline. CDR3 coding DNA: TGTGCCAGCAGCTTGGGTGATAGCGGGAAATACGAGCAGTACTTC. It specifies CASSLGDSGKYEQYF.

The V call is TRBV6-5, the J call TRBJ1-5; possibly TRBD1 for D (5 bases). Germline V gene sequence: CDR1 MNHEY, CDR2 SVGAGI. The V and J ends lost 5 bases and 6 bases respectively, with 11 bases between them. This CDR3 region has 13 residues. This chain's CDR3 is CASSKTGGQPQHF. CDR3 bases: TGTGCCAGCAGTAAGACGGGGGGTCAGCCCCAGCATTTT.

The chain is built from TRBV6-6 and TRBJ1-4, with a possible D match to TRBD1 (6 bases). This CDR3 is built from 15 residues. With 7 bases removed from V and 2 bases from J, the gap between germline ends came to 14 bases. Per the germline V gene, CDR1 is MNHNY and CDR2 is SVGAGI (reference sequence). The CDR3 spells CASTKDSPTNEKLFF. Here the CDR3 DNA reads TGTGCCAGCACCAAGGACAGTCCGACTAATGAAAAACTGTTTTTT.

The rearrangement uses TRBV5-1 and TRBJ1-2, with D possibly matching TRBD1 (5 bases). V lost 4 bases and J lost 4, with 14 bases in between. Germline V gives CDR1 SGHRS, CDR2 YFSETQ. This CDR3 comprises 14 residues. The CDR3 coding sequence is TGCGCCAGCAGCACCCGGCAGGGTCTCTATGGCTACACCTTC. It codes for CASSTRQGLYGYTF.

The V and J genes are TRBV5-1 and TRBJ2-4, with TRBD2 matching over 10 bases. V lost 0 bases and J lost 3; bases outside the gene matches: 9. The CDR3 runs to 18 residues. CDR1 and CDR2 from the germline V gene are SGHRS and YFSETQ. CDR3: CASSLVSSGSGGKNIQYF. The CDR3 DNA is TGCGCCAGCAGCTTGGTGTCTAGCGGGAGCGGGGGCAAAAACATTCAGTACTTC.

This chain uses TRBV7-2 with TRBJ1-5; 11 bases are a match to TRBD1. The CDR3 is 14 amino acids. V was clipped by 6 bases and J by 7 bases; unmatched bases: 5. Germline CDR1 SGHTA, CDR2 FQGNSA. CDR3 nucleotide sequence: TGTGCCAGCAGAGGACAGGGGGCTGGGCAGCCCCAGCATTTT. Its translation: CASRGQGAGQPQHF.

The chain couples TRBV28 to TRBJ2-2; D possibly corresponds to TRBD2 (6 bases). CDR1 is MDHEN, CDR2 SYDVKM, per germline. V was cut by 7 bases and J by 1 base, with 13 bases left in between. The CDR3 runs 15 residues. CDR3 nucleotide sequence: TGTGCCAGCATGGAGGGAGCGGGGAACACCGGGGAGCTGTTTTTT. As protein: CASMEGAGNTGELFF.